The sequence of this T cell receptor beta chain was determined in a study of T cells after yellow fever vaccination. CDR3 size: 14 residues. Looked up from germline, CDR1 is SGHVS and CDR2 is FQNEAQ. V shed 8 bases and J shed 7 bases, with 15 bases lying between them. This clonotype was observed many times. TCRdb passed the 5' RACE reads through MiXCR, listing each CDR3 protein once. The top ten hold 37% of the sample, which has 68,000 or so distinct CDR3 sequences, less than 8.5% seen once. The V call is TRBV7-8, the J call TRBJ1-6, with D possibly matching TRBD1 (5 bases). The sample was CD8+ T cells sorted from PBMCs, taken more than 40 days after the first yellow fever vaccination. This sequence originates from a man between 18 and 35 years old who received the YFV17D yellow fever vaccine. CDR3 sequence (DNA): TGTGCCAGCGGGTCAGGGATCTGGAATTCACCCCTCCACTTT. This gives the protein CASGSGIWNSPLHF.